This T cell receptor beta chain was retrieved from a study of cytomegalovirus exposure and HLA in healthy donors. Study outcomes and limitations: Diagnosis of cytomegalovirus status made by the classifier reportedly showed high specificity and sensitivity. Cytomegalovirus-associated status was assigned to about 170 TCR beta chains.

The V gene lost 6 bases and the J gene lost 2 bases, with 17 bases spanning the gap. Germline V gene sequence: CDR1 MDHEN, CDR2 SYDVKM. This CDR3 contains 15 residues. Assay used: immunoSEQ multiplex PCR; TCRdb lists only in-frame clones, some missing. Among roughly 180,000 clones listed, about nine tenths were seen once. In regard to this clone: Its specificity is unknown.

The rearrangement joins TRBV28 to TRBJ2-7; D might be TRBD1 (5 bases). The sequence was collected from a man aged 25 to 40 in good health and CMV-seropositive. Sequencing was performed on PBMCs. The CDR3 here is CASSPSRVPAYEQYF. The DNA for the CDR3 is TGTGCCAGCAGCCCCTCCAGGGTCCCAGCCTACGAGCAGTACTTC.